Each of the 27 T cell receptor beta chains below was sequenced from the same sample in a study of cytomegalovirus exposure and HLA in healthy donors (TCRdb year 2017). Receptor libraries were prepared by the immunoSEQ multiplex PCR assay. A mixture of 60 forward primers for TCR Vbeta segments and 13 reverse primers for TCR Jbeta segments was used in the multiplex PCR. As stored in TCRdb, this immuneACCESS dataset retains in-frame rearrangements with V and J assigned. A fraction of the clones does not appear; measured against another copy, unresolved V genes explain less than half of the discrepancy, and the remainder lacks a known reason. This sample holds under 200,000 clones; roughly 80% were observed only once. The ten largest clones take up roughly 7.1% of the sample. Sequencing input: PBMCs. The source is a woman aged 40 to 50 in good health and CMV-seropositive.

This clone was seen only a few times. The CDR3 loop reads CASSRVVGQEAGYGYTF. As DNA, the CDR3 is TGTGCCAGCAGCAGAGTGGTTGGGCAGGAGGCCGGCTATGGCTACACCTTC. V gene TRBV7-8 combines with J gene TRBJ1-2; D gene ambiguous. The length of the CDR3 is 17 residues. In germline, CDR1 is SGHVS, CDR2 FQNEAQ. Trimming removed 5 bases from V and 4 bases from J, with 23 bases in between.

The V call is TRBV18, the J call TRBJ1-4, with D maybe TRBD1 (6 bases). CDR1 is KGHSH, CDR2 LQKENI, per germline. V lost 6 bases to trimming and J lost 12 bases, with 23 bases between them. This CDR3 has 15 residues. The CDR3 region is CASSPGTNPNQELFF. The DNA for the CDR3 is TGTGCCAGCTCTCCGGGGACAAATCCTAATCAGGAACTGTTTTTT.

CDR3 DNA: TGTGCTATTTACACAAGGGGGCTAGACTACGAGCAGTACTTC. Translating gives CAIYTRGLDYEQYF. This chain links TRBV12-5 with TRBJ2-5, with TRBD1 matching over 7 bases. The end of the DNA aligns better with TRBJ2-7, so the J call may be wrong. CDR1 and CDR2 from the germline V gene are LGHNT and FRNRAP. CDR3 length equals 14 residues.

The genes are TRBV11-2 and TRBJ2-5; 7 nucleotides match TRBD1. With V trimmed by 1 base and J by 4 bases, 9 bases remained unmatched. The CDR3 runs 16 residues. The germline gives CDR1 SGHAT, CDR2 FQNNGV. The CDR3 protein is CASSLGGGLGTETQYF. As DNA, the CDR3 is TGTGCCAGCAGCTTAGGAGGGGGCTTGGGGACAGAGACCCAGTACTTC.

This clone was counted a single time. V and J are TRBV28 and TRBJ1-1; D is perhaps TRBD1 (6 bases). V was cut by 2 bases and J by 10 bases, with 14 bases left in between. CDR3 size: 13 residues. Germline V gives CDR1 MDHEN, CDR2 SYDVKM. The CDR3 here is CASSLQTPGVAFF. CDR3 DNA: TGTGCCAGCAGTTTACAAACCCCAGGGGTAGCTTTCTTT.

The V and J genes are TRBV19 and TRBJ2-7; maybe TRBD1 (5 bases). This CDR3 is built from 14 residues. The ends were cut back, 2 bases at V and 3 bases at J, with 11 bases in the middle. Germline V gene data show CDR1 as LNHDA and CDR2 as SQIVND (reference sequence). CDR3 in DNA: TGTGCCAGTAGTATACGTCAGGGTGGCTACGAGCAGTACTTC. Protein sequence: CASSIRQGGYEQYF.

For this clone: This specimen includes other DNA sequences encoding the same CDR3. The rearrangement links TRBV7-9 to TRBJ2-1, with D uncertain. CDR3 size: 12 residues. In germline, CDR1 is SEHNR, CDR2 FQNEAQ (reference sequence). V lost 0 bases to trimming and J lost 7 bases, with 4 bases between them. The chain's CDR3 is CASSLARNEQFF. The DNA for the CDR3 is TGTGCCAGCAGCTTAGCGAGGAATGAGCAGTTCTTC.

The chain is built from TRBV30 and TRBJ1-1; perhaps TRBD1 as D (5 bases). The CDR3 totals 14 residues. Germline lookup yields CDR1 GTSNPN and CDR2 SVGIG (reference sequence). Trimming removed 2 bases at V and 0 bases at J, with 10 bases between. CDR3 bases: TGTGCCTGGAGTCCGGGACTGATGAACACTGAAGCTTTCTTT. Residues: CAWSPGLMNTEAFF.

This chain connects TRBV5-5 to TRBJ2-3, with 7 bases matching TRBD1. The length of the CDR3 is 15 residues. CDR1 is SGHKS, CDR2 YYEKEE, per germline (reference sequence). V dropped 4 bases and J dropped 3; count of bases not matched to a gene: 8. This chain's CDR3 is CASSLPTGPTDTQYF. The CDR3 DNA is TGTGCCAGCAGCCTACCGACAGGGCCAACAGATACGCAGTATTTT.

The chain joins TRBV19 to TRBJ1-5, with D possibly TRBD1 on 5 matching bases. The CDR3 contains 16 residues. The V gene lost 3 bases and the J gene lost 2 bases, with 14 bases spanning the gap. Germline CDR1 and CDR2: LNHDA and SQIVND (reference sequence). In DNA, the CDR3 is TGTGCCAGTAGTATTGTGCAGGGAGGAGGCAATCAGCCCCAGCATTTT. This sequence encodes CASSIVQGGGNQPQHF.

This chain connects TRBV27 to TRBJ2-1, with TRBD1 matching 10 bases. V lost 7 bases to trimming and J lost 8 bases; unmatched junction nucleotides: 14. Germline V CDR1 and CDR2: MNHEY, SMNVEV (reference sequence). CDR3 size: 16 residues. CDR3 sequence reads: CASTKDRGRLFDEQFF. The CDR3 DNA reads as TGTGCCAGCACCAAAGACAGGGGGCGCCTTTTTGATGAGCAGTTCTTC.

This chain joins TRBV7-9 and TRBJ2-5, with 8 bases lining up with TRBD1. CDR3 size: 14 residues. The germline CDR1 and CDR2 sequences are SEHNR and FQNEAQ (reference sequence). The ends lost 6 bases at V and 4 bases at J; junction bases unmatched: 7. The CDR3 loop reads CASSPGGAGETQYF. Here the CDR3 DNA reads TGTGCCAGCAGTCCAGGGGGCGCGGGAGAGACCCAGTACTTC.

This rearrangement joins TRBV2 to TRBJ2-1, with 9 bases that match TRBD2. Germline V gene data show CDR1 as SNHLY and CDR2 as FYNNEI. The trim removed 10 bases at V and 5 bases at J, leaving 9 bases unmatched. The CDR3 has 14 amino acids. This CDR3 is CATLGLAIHNEQFF. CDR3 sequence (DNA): TGTGCCACGTTGGGACTAGCAATCCACAATGAGCAGTTCTTC.

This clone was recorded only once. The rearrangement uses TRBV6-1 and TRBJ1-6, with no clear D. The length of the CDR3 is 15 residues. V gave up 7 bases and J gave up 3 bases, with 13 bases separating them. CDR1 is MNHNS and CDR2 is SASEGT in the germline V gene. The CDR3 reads CASNRGELYNSPLHF. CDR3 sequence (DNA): TGTGCCAGCAACCGGGGTGAGCTCTATAATTCACCCCTCCACTTT.

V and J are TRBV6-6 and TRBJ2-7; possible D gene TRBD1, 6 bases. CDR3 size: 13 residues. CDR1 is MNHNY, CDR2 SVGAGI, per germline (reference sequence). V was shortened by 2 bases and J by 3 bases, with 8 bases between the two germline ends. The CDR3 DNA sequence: TGTGCCAGCAGTTACGGACAGCACTACGAGCAGTACTTC. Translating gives CASSYGQHYEQYF.

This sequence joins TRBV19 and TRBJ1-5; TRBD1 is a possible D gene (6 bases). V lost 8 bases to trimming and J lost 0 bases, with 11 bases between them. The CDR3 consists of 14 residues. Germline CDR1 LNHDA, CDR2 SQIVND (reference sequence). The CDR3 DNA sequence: TGTGCCAGTCACGGACAGACTAGCAATCAGCCCCAGCATTTT. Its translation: CASHGQTSNQPQHF. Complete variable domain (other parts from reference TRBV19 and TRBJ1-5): DGGITQSPKYLFRKEGQNVTLSCEQNLNHDAMYWYRQDPGQGLRLIYYSQIVNDFQKGDIAEGYSVSREKKESFPLTVTSAQKNPTAFYLCASHGQTSNQPQHFGDGTRLSIL.

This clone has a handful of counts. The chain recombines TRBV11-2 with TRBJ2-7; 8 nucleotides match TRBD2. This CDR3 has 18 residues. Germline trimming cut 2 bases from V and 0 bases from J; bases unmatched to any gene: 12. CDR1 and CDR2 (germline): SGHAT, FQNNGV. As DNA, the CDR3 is TGTGCCAGCAGCTTACGAGGTAGCGGGGCGGTCCTCTCCTACGAGCAGTACTTC. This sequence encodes CASSLRGSGAVLSYEQYF. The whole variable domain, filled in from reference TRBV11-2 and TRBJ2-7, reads EAGVAQSPRYKIIEKRQSVAFWCNPISGHATLYWYQQILGQGPKLLIQFQNNGVVDDSQLPKDRFSAERLKGVDSTLKIQPAKLEDSAVYLCASSLRGSGAVLSYEQYFGPGTRLTVT.

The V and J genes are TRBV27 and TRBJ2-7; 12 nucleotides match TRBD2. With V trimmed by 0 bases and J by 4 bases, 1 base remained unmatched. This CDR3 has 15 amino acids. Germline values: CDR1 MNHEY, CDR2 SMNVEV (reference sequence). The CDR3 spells CASSLSLAGGYEQYF. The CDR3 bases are TGTGCCAGCAGTTTATCGCTAGCGGGAGGGTACGAGCAGTACTTC.

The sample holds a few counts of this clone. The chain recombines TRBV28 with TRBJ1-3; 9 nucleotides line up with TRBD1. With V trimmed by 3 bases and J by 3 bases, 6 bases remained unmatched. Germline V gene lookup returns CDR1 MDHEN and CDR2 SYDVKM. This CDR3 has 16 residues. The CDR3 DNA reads TGTGCCAGCAGTTTGTCCGGGACAGGGTTTGGAAACACCATATATTTT. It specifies CASSLSGTGFGNTIYF.

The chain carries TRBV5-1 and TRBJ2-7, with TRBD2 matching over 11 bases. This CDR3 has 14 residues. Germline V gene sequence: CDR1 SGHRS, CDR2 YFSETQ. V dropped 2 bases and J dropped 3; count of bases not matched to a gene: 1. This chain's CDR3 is CASSFTSGSYEQYF. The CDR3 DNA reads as TGCGCCAGCAGCTTTACTAGCGGGAGCTACGAGCAGTACTTC.

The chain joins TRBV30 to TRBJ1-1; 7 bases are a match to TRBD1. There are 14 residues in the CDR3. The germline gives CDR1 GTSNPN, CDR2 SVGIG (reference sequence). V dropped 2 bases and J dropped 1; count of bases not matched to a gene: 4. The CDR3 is CAWSPGQTNTEAFF. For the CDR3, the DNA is TGTGCCTGGAGTCCGGGACAGACGAACACTGAAGCTTTCTTT.

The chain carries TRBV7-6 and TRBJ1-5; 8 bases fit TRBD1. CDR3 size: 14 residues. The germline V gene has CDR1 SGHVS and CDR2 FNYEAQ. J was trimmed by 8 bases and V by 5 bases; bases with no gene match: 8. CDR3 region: CASSPRQGSEPQHF. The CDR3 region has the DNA TGTGCCAGCAGCCCTCGACAGGGGAGCGAGCCCCAGCATTTT.

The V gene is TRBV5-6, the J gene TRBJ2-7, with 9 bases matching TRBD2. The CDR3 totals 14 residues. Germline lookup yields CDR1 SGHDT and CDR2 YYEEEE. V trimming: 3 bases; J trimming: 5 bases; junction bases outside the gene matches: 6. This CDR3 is CASSSLAGEDEQYF. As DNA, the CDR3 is TGTGCCAGCAGCTCCTTAGCGGGAGAAGACGAGCAGTACTTC.

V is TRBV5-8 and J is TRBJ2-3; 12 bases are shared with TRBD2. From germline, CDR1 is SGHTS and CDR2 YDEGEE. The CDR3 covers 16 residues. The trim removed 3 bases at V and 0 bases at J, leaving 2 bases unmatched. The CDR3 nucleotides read TGTGCCAGCAGCTGGACTAGCGGGGTTAGCACAGATACGCAGTATTTT. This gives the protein CASSWTSGVSTDTQYF.

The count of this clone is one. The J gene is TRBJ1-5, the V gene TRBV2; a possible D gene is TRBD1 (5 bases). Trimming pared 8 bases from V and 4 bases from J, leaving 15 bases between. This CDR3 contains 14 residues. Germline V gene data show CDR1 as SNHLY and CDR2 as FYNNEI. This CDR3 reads CASSYGGGNQPQHF. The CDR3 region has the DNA TGTGCCAGCTCCTACGGGGGGGGGAATCAGCCCCAGCATTTT.

CDR3 sequence (DNA): TGTGCCAGTAGTATCCCCCGGGACAGGGGAGGGTATGGTGGAGCTTTCTTT. Protein product: CASSIPRDRGGYGGAFF. This chain uses TRBV19 with TRBJ1-1, with 10 bases identical to TRBD1. The V and J ends lost 3 bases and 10 bases, in that order; junction bases with no gene match: 17. Germline V gene data show CDR1 as LNHDA and CDR2 as SQIVND (reference sequence). The CDR3 runs to 17 residues.

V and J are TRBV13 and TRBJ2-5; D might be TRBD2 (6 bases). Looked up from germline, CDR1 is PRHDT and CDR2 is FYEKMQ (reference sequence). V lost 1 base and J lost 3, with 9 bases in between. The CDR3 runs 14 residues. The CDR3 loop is CASSLVGGEETQYF. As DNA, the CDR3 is TGTGCCAGCAGCTTAGTTGGCGGGGAAGAGACCCAGTACTTC.